Each of the 22 T cell receptor beta chains below was sequenced from the same sample in a study of technical replicates of blood from several donors. Generated by immunoSEQ multiplex PCR, the TCRdb table keeps only in-frame clones and is missing some. The sample shows 15,000 to 20,000 clones, around 87% of them seen only once. Sequenced input: PBMCs. The receptors shown here come from a human donor in good health.

The chain couples TRBV19 to TRBJ2-4; TRBD2 matches at 12 bases. Germline V CDR1 and CDR2: LNHDA, SQIVND (reference sequence). V lost 4 bases and J lost 5; bases outside the gene matches: 3. This CDR3 spans 15 amino acids. CDR3 protein: CASSTRTSGENIQYF. The CDR3 coding sequence is TGTGCCAGTAGTACCCGGACTAGCGGGGAAAACATTCAGTACTTC.

V is TRBV18 and J is TRBJ2-2, with 14 positions matching TRBD2. The CDR3 runs 18 residues. Per the germline V gene, CDR1 is KGHSH and CDR2 is LQKENI. The V gene end was trimmed by 3 bases and the J gene end by 7 bases; junction bases not matched to a gene: 10. CDR3 sequence reads: CASSPGLAGDKGGGELFF. The CDR3 coding sequence is TGTGCCAGCTCACCGGGACTAGCGGGAGATAAAGGAGGCGGGGAGCTGTTTTTT.

The chain has TRBV18 and TRBJ1-1; 9 bases map to TRBD1. The V and J ends lost 2 bases and 8 bases, in that order; junction bases with no gene match: 21. CDR1 is KGHSH and CDR2 is LQKENI in the germline V gene. CDR3 length: 19 amino acids. The CDR3 is CASSPSPISFAGQGIEAFF. As DNA, the CDR3 is TGTGCCAGCTCACCATCTCCGATATCGTTTGCGGGACAGGGAATAGAAGCTTTCTTT.

The rearrangement links TRBV7-3 to TRBJ1-5, with D unclear. Per the germline V gene, CDR1 is SGHTA and CDR2 is FQGTGA. This CDR3 has 13 residues. The V end lost 2 bases, the J end lost 5 bases, and 7 bases lay between the germline ends. CDR3 nucleotides: TGTGCCAGCAGCTTACAGAGGGATCAGCCCCAGCATTTT. Translated, it gives CASSLQRDQPQHF.

CDR3: CASSSPGQDYEQYF. CDR3 coding DNA: TGCGCCAGCAGCTCCCCGGGACAGGACTACGAGCAGTACTTC. J is TRBJ2-7 and V is TRBV5-1; TRBD1 matches 8 bases. CDR3 length equals 14 residues. Germline V gene sequence: CDR1 SGHRS, CDR2 YFSETQ. V trimming: 3 bases; J trimming: 3 bases; junction bases outside the gene matches: 5.

J is TRBJ2-3 and V is TRBV14, with 10 bases fitting TRBD2. Trimming removed 0 bases from V and 5 bases from J; junction bases left unmatched: 11. This CDR3 is built from 18 residues. Germline V gene lookup returns CDR1 SGHDN and CDR2 FVKESK. The CDR3 loop is CASSQDGPLAGVGDTQYF. In nucleotides, the CDR3 is TGTGCCAGCAGCCAAGATGGCCCCCTAGCGGGGGTGGGAGATACGCAGTATTTT.

The rearrangement links TRBV7-9 to TRBJ2-1; 9 nucleotides line up with TRBD1. V was pared by 4 bases and J by 5 bases, with 6 bases of the junction left unmatched. CDR1 is SEHNR and CDR2 is FQNEAQ in the germline V gene (reference sequence). This CDR3 comprises 15 residues. Here the CDR3 reads CASSSNRGQDNEQFF. In DNA, the CDR3 is TGTGCCAGCAGCTCGAACAGGGGGCAGGACAATGAGCAGTTCTTC.

This clone was picked up a small number of times. The V gene is TRBV10-3, the J gene TRBJ1-1, with 7 bases aligning to TRBD1. The CDR3 has 15 amino acids. V was clipped by 7 bases and J by 5 bases; unmatched bases: 13. Germline V gene lookup returns CDR1 ENHRY and CDR2 SYGVKD. The CDR3, as DNA: TGTGCCATCAACCCAGGGAGACAGGGTTGGACTGAAGCTTTCTTT. Residues: CAINPGRQGWTEAFF.

This clone has only one observation. The gene calls are TRBV6-5 and TRBJ2-4; no firm D call. The CDR3 extends over 14 amino acids. Trimming cost V 2 bases and J 8 bases, with 13 bases left between them. CDR1 and CDR2 from the germline V gene are MNHEY and SVGAGI. The CDR3 spells CASSYHLNRDIQYF. In DNA form, the CDR3 reads TGTGCCAGCAGTTACCATCTGAATCGGGACATTCAGTACTTC.

This chain links TRBV5-1 with TRBJ2-7; 14 nucleotides match TRBD2. Germline CDR1 and CDR2: SGHRS and YFSETQ. This CDR3 is built from 15 residues. The trim removed 4 bases at V and 5 bases at J, leaving 5 bases unmatched. CDR3 residues: CASSTLTSGRDEQYF. CDR3 bases: TGCGCCAGCAGCACCTTGACTAGCGGGAGGGACGAGCAGTACTTC. Using reference TRBV5-1 and TRBJ2-7 for the parts outside the CDR3, the full variable domain is KAGVTQTPRYLIKTRGQQVTLSCSPISGHRSVSWYQQTPGQGLQFLFEYFSETQRNKGNFPGRFSGRQFSNSRSEMNVSTLELGDSALYLCASSTLTSGRDEQYFGPGTRLTVT.

This CDR3 is CASSFYRVRGSSGANVLTF. In nucleotides, the CDR3 is TGTGCCAGCAGCTTCTACAGGGTGAGAGGCTCATCTGGGGCCAACGTCCTGACTTTC. This chain links TRBV11-2 with TRBJ2-6, with D possibly being TRBD1 (6 bases). The CDR3 loop spans 19 amino acids. V gave up 3 bases and J gave up 1 base, with 19 bases separating them. Germline CDR1 and CDR2: SGHAT and FQNNGV.

This clone was detected a few times. The chain has TRBV7-9 and TRBJ2-1; 9 positions agree with TRBD2. The V segment lost 1 base and the J segment 2 bases; nucleotides outside the gene matches: 0. Looked up from germline, CDR1 is SEHNR and CDR2 is FQNEAQ (reference sequence). This CDR3 region has 15 residues. CDR3 sequence: CASSLGGRAYNEQFF. DNA of the CDR3: TGTGCCAGCAGCTTAGGCGGGAGGGCCTACAATGAGCAGTTCTTC.

This rearrangement joins TRBV2 to TRBJ2-5, with D perhaps TRBD2 (6 bases). The germline V and J ends were trimmed by 2 bases and 4 bases, with 11 bases remaining between them. Germline V gives CDR1 SNHLY, CDR2 FYNNEI. CDR3 length: 14 amino acids. The CDR3 is CASSESRAGETQYF. CDR3 DNA sequence: TGTGCCAGCAGTGAATCACGAGCGGGAGAGACCCAGTACTTC.

J is TRBJ2-1 and V is TRBV2, with 9 bases matching TRBD1. Germline V CDR1 and CDR2: SNHLY, FYNNEI. V was clipped by 4 bases and J by 1 base; unmatched bases: 2. This CDR3 contains 15 residues. Here the CDR3 DNA reads TGTGCCAGCAGTGTAGACAGGGGGTCCTACAATGAGCAGTTCTTC. Its protein is CASSVDRGSYNEQFF.

J is TRBJ2-7 and V is TRBV6-1, with a weak D call TRBD1 (6 bases). This CDR3 is built from 13 residues. V was trimmed by 2 bases and J by 3 bases, leaving 8 bases between them. The germline CDR1 and CDR2 sequences are MNHNS and SASEGT. CDR3 sequence (DNA): TGTGCCAGCAGTGAACCAGGGGACTACGAGCAGTACTTC. Its translation: CASSEPGDYEQYF.

The chain carries TRBV29-1 and TRBJ2-3; D not resolved. In germline, CDR1 is SQVTM, CDR2 ANQGSEA. The CDR3 has 15 residues. V was clipped by 0 bases and J by 3 bases, with 13 bases between them. CDR3 region: CSVEDGYDSTDTQYF. CDR3 nucleotide sequence: TGCAGCGTTGAAGATGGGTACGACTCGACAGATACGCAGTATTTT.

The rearrangement links TRBV5-1 to TRBJ2-5; 9 nucleotides agree with TRBD1. The ends lost 3 bases at V and 9 bases at J; junction bases unmatched: 6. The CDR3 spans 13 residues. CDR1 is SGHRS, CDR2 YFSETQ, per germline. The CDR3 region has the DNA TGCGCCAGCAGCTGGGACAGGGCGAAACCCCAGTACTTC. It translates to CASSWDRAKPQYF.

The rearrangement links TRBV5-1 to TRBJ2-7; 7 bases line up with TRBD1. CDR3 length: 14 residues. CDR1 and CDR2 (germline): SGHRS, YFSETQ. V dropped 2 bases and J dropped 2; count of bases not matched to a gene: 4. The CDR3 DNA follows: TGCGCCAGCAGCTTACGGGACAGAGCCTACGAGCAGTACTTC. It yields the protein CASSLRDRAYEQYF.

V gene TRBV6-5 combines with J gene TRBJ2-7, with D perhaps matching TRBD1 (7 bases). The CDR3 covers 15 residues. Germline V gene lookup returns CDR1 MNHEY and CDR2 SVGAGI. V gave up 6 bases and J gave up 3 bases, with 18 bases separating them. CDR3 amino acids: CASSPTAGQIYEQYF. CDR3 bases: TGTGCCAGCAGCCCCACGGCGGGACAGATCTACGAGCAGTACTTC.

This chain links TRBV19 with TRBJ1-3; 7 bases map to TRBD1. Germline trimming cut 3 bases from V and 0 bases from J; bases unmatched to any gene: 5. Germline CDR1 LNHDA, CDR2 SQIVND (reference sequence). The CDR3 sequence is 16 residues long. In DNA, the CDR3 is TGTGCCAGTAGTATTTGGACAGGCGGCTCTGGAAACACCATATATTTT. Protein sequence: CASSIWTGGSGNTIYF.

This rearrangement joins TRBV14 to TRBJ1-2; the D gene is possibly TRBD1 (5 bases). This CDR3 region has 13 residues. Germline V lookup: CDR1 SGHDN, CDR2 FVKESK. Trimming removed 4 bases at V and 7 bases at J, with 13 bases between. Here the CDR3 reads CASSLNQGRGYTF. Written as DNA, the CDR3 is TGTGCCAGCAGCCTAAACCAGGGTCGTGGCTACACCTTC.

This chain joins TRBV11-2 and TRBJ2-4, with D possibly being TRBD2 (6 bases). CDR3 length equals 13 residues. Germline V gives CDR1 SGHAT, CDR2 FQNNGV. The V and J ends lost 6 bases and 8 bases respectively, with 14 bases between them. The chain's CDR3 is CASSSAGEDIQYF. The DNA of the CDR3 is TGTGCCAGCAGTTCAGCTGGGGAGGACATTCAGTACTTC.